A single sample gave rise to the 24 T cell receptor beta chains below, sequenced in a study of blood T cell repertoires in COVID-19. This table comes from immunoSEQ multiplex PCR, and its TCRdb copy is limited to in-frame clones, with some not included. Seen here are over 250,000 clones, roughly 90% observed once, and the top ten hold roughly 2.2%. Source material: peripheral blood. The receptors shown here come from a man over 45 with acute or convalescent COVID-19.

This sequence joins TRBV7-9 and TRBJ1-2; D is uncertain. The CDR3 extends over 14 amino acids. Germline V CDR1 and CDR2: SEHNR, FQNEAQ (reference sequence). V lost 1 base and J lost 3, with 9 bases in between. This chain's CDR3 is CASSLVSPYYGYTF. In DNA form, the CDR3 reads TGTGCCAGCAGCTTAGTTAGCCCGTACTATGGCTACACCTTC.

J is TRBJ2-1 and V is TRBV27, with D possibly TRBD1 on 6 matching bases. With 2 bases removed from V and 10 bases from J, the gap between germline ends came to 12 bases. The CDR3 spans 13 residues. Germline V gene data show CDR1 as MNHEY and CDR2 as SMNVEV (reference sequence). The CDR3 sequence: CASSLPQGHEQFF. CDR3 bases: TGTGCCAGCAGTTTACCCCAGGGACACGAGCAGTTCTTC.

This chain joins TRBV5-1 and TRBJ1-4; TRBD1 agrees at 8 bases. CDR1 SGHRS and CDR2 YFSETQ come from the germline V gene. This CDR3 is 14 amino acids long. The V segment lost 0 bases and the J segment 7 bases; nucleotides outside the gene matches: 2. The CDR3 region has the DNA TGCGCCAGCAGCTTGGGGCAGGGGGCTGAAAAACTGTTTTTT. It specifies CASSLGQGAEKLFF. The complete variable domain, with remaining parts taken from reference TRBV5-1 and TRBJ1-4, reads KAGVTQTPRYLIKTRGQQVTLSCSPISGHRSVSWYQQTPGQGLQFLFEYFSETQRNKGNFPGRFSGRQFSNSRSEMNVSTLELGDSALYLCASSLGQGAEKLFFGSGTQLSVL.

This clone was counted only a few times. The chain has TRBV7-3 and TRBJ1-1, with D perhaps TRBD1 (6 bases). The CDR3 extends over 13 amino acids. V lost 5 bases, J lost 3 bases, and 10 bases lay in between. Germline V gene lookup returns CDR1 SGHTA and CDR2 FQGTGA. The CDR3 is CASSMYRDTEAFF. The CDR3 DNA reads as TGTGCCAGCAGCATGTACAGGGACACTGAAGCTTTCTTT.

The V call is TRBV5-4, the J call TRBJ1-4, with TRBD1 matching 7 bases. The germline V gene encodes CDR1 SGHNT and CDR2 YYREEE (reference sequence). V gave up 3 bases and J gave up 8 bases; unmatched junction bases: 7. The CDR3 has 14 amino acids. The CDR3 region is CASSSGGQEEKLFF. CDR3 bases: TGTGCCAGCAGCTCAGGGGGACAAGAAGAAAAACTGTTTTTT.

This clone was picked up a small number of times. The V call is TRBV7-2, the J call TRBJ1-5, with D maybe TRBD1 (5 bases). From germline, CDR1 is SGHTA and CDR2 FQGNSA. V dropped 5 bases and J dropped 2 bases, with 10 bases sitting between them. CDR3 length: 14 amino acids. Here the CDR3 DNA reads TGTGCCAGCAGCGGAGGGGTGGGCAATCAGCCCCAGCATTTT. It encodes CASSGGVGNQPQHF. The full variable domain, completed using reference TRBV7-2 and TRBJ1-5, is GAGVSQSPSNKVTEKGKDVELRCDPISGHTALYWYRQSLGQGLEFLIYFQGNSAPDKSGLPSDRFSAERTGGSVSTLTIQRTQQEDSAVYLCASSGGVGNQPQHFGDGTRLSIL.

The chain joins TRBV30 to TRBJ2-3; D perhaps matches TRBD2 (5 bases). CDR3 size: 12 residues. Trimming pared 0 bases from V and 6 bases from J, leaving 7 bases between. Germline V CDR1 and CDR2: GTSNPN, SVGIG (reference sequence). The CDR3 DNA is TGTGCCTGGAGTGTAACGGGGGATACGCAGTATTTT. This translates into CAWSVTGDTQYF.

V usage is TRBV14 and J usage is TRBJ2-7; 7 bases map to TRBD2. The CDR3 loop spans 15 amino acids. After removal of 1 base from V and 7 bases from J, the junction contained 10 bases not matched to a gene. Germline-derived CDR1 and CDR2 are SGHDN and FVKESK. Here the CDR3 reads CASSQVGGGRGEQYF. The CDR3, as DNA: TGTGCCAGCAGCCAAGTCGGGGGAGGGAGAGGAGAGCAGTACTTC.

On this clone itself: A read error may account for a junction end that differs from germline. This chain uses TRBV7-8 with TRBJ1-5; D is ambiguous. Germline V gene sequence: CDR1 SGHVS, CDR2 FQNEAQ. This CDR3 region has 15 residues. The CDR3 sequence: CASSLSLESKQPQHF. The DNA for the CDR3 is TGTGCCAGCAGTCTTAGTCTGGAGAGCAAACAGCCCCAGCATTTT.

The CDR3 protein is CAWSVRGGADTQYF. The DNA of the CDR3 is TGTGCCTGGAGTGTACGCGGGGGGGCAGATACGCAGTATTTT. V is TRBV30 and J is TRBJ2-3; TRBD2 agrees at 9 bases. V shed 0 bases, J shed 4 bases, and the junction held 2 bases outside the gene matches. This CDR3 comprises 14 residues. Germline CDR1 reads GTSNPN; CDR2 reads SVGIG (reference sequence).

The chain recombines TRBV6-6 with TRBJ1-1, with D maybe TRBD1 (5 bases). The CDR3 has 13 amino acids. Trimming shortened V by 0 bases and J by 8 bases, and 10 bases separated the two germline ends. Germline V lookup: CDR1 MNHNY, CDR2 SVGAGI (reference sequence). CDR3 nucleotide sequence: TGTGCCAGCAGTTACTCGCCTGACAGAGAAGCTTTCTTT. Translating gives CASSYSPDREAFF.

The chain combines TRBV7-6 with TRBJ2-2; 11 bases map to TRBD1. Germline CDR1 is SGHVS and CDR2 is FNYEAQ. The CDR3 totals 17 residues. V dropped 8 bases and J dropped 4; count of bases not matched to a gene: 12. CDR3 sequence (DNA): TGTGCCAGCGGCCCCCGGACAGGGGGCACGGGCACCGGGGAGCTGTTTTTT. This sequence encodes CASGPRTGGTGTGELFF.

V is TRBV5-1 and J is TRBJ2-3; 9 bases fit TRBD2. Germline V gene lookup returns CDR1 SGHRS and CDR2 YFSETQ. Germline trimming cut 7 bases from V and 4 bases from J; bases unmatched to any gene: 7. This CDR3 contains 14 residues. This CDR3 reads CASGRSSGADTQYF. The DNA of the CDR3 is TGCGCCAGCGGGCGGTCTAGCGGGGCAGATACGCAGTATTTT.

V usage is TRBV10-1 and J usage is TRBJ1-2; TRBD1 might be the D (6 bases). Between the trimmed V and J ends, which lost 6 bases and 14 bases, there was a span of 22 bases. This CDR3 has 13 amino acids. Germline values: CDR1 WNHNN, CDR2 SYGVQD (reference sequence). CDR3 sequence: CASSGPGASRLTF. The DNA of the CDR3 is TGCGCCAGCAGCGGTCCAGGGGCGAGTAGGCTAACCTTC.

The chain couples TRBV5-1 to TRBJ1-1; D remains unclear. The CDR3 loop spans 18 amino acids. V was shortened by 0 bases and J by 0 bases, with 18 bases between the two germline ends. CDR1 and CDR2 from the germline V gene are SGHRS and YFSETQ. CDR3 bases: TGCGCCAGCAGCTTGGAAGGTTCGCGGGGAGGGCTGAACACTGAAGCTTTCTTT. Its translation is CASSLEGSRGGLNTEAFF.

J is TRBJ2-7 and V is TRBV3-1 (or the pseudogene TRBV3-2); 7 bases fit TRBD1. The V and J ends lost 4 bases and 4 bases, in that order; junction bases with no gene match: 10. The CDR3 spans 15 residues. Germline CDR1 and CDR2: LGHDT and YNNKEL (reference sequence). For the CDR3, the DNA is TGTGCCAGCAGCCCCCGACAGGGAACCTCTTACGAGCAGTACTTC. It translates to CASSPRQGTSYEQYF.

The V call is TRBV10-3, the J call TRBJ1-2; 8 bases match TRBD1. The CDR3 length is 14 residues. J lost 1 base, V lost 5 bases, and 3 bases had no gene match. Germline V gene sequence: CDR1 ENHRY, CDR2 SYGVKD. The DNA of the CDR3 is TGTGCCATCAGTTACGGACAGGGTAACTATGGCTACACCTTC. Protein: CAISYGQGNYGYTF.

This clone has only one observation. The chain uses TRBV3-1 (or the pseudogene TRBV3-2) and TRBJ2-1; TRBD1 matches 7 bases. This CDR3 is built from 15 residues. The junction had 9 bases not matched to a gene; V was cut back by 3 bases and J by 7 bases. CDR1 and CDR2 from the germline V gene are LGHDT and YNNKEL (reference sequence). The CDR3, as DNA: TGTGCCAGCAGCCACAGAGGGACAGCGAGGAATGAGCAGTTCTTC. Amino acids: CASSHRGTARNEQFF.

Here the CDR3 reads CASSQDEEKLFF. In DNA form, the CDR3 reads TGTGCCAGCAGCCAAGATGAGGAAAAACTGTTTTTT. The V and J genes are TRBV3-1 (or the pseudogene TRBV3-2) and TRBJ1-4; D call uncertain. Trimming stripped 0 bases from V and 8 bases from J, with 4 bases between. Germline V gene lookup returns CDR1 LGHDT and CDR2 YNNKEL (reference sequence). The CDR3 extends over 12 amino acids.

This sequence joins TRBV6-5 and TRBJ2-5, with TRBD2 matching over 7 bases. Germline loops: CDR1 MNHEY, CDR2 SVGAGI. There are 13 residues in the CDR3. Trimming removed 4 bases from V and 7 bases from J; junction bases left unmatched: 6. The CDR3 region has the DNA TGTGCCAGCAGTTCCACCCCGGGGGGGACCCAGTACTTC. This gives the protein CASSSTPGGTQYF.

The genes are TRBV6-5 and TRBJ2-2; 10 bases match TRBD1. The CDR3 is made up of 15 amino acids. Germline loops: CDR1 MNHEY, CDR2 SVGAGI. V lost 5 bases and J lost 5; bases outside the gene matches: 5. This chain's CDR3 is CASSMRQGATGELFF. As DNA, the CDR3 is TGTGCCAGCAGTATGAGACAGGGGGCGACCGGGGAGCTGTTTTTT.

V and J are TRBV7-9 and TRBJ2-1; TRBD2 might be the D (5 bases). Germline assignment: CDR1 SEHNR and CDR2 FQNEAQ (reference sequence). The CDR3 sequence is 14 residues long. V lost 5 bases and J 7 bases, leaving 15 bases between the germline ends. The CDR3 coding sequence is TGTGCCAGCAGCGTACCAGAACTAGGGAATGAGCAGTTCTTC. Protein product: CASSVPELGNEQFF. Full variable domain (missing parts from reference TRBV7-9 and TRBJ2-1): DTGVSQNPRHKITKRGQNVTFRCDPISEHNRLYWYRQTLGQGPEFLTYFQNEAQLEKSRLLSDRFSAERPKGSFSTLEIQRTEQGDSAMYLCASSVPELGNEQFFGPGTRLTVL.

The CDR3 loop is CASSPSGADTQYF. The DNA of the CDR3 is TGTGCCAGCAGCCCTTCCGGGGCAGATACGCAGTATTTT. The J gene is TRBJ2-3, the V gene TRBV7-9, with D possibly being TRBD2 (5 bases). Trimming cost V 5 bases and J 4 bases, with 10 bases left between them. The length of the CDR3 is 13 residues. Germline CDR1 is SEHNR and CDR2 is FQNEAQ (reference sequence).

The rearrangement links TRBV5-6 to TRBJ2-1; D is ambiguous. The V gene lost 0 bases and the J gene lost 7 bases, with 5 bases spanning the gap. This CDR3 is built from 12 residues. The germline CDR1 and CDR2 sequences are SGHDT and YYEEEE. CDR3 DNA: TGTGCCAGCAGCTTGGCCCCGAATGAGCAGTTCTTC. Its translation is CASSLAPNEQFF. Using reference TRBV5-6 and TRBJ2-1 for the parts outside the CDR3, the full variable domain is DAGVTQSPTHLIKTRGQQVTLRCSPKSGHDTVSWYQQALGQGPQFIFQYYEEEERQRGNFPDRFSGHQFPNYSSELNVNALLLGDSALYLCASSLAPNEQFFGPGTRLTVL.